The clone carrying this T cell receptor beta chain is medium-sized within its sample. In the same sample, other DNA sequences code for this CDR3. The sample belongs to a study of ipilimumab plus nivolumab after autologous stem cell transplantation. The CDR3 is 13 amino acids. With 3 bases removed from V and 1 base from J, the gap between germline ends came to 6 bases. Looked up from germline, CDR1 is LNHDA and CDR2 is SQIVND (reference sequence). Sequencing was performed with immunoSEQ multiplex PCR; in TCRdb, only in-frame clones are kept and a portion is missing. The data hold 15,000 to 20,000 clones, with about 81% observed a single time.

J is TRBJ1-1 and V is TRBV19, with D hard to call. This specimen consisted of PBMCs, obtained in a trial of ipilimumab plus nivolumab as post-transplant consolidation. This sequence originates from a male donor with diffuse large B-cell lymphoma. CDR3 in amino acids: CASSINSNTEAFF. The CDR3 coding sequence is TGTGCCAGTAGTATTAATTCGAACACTGAAGCTTTCTTT.